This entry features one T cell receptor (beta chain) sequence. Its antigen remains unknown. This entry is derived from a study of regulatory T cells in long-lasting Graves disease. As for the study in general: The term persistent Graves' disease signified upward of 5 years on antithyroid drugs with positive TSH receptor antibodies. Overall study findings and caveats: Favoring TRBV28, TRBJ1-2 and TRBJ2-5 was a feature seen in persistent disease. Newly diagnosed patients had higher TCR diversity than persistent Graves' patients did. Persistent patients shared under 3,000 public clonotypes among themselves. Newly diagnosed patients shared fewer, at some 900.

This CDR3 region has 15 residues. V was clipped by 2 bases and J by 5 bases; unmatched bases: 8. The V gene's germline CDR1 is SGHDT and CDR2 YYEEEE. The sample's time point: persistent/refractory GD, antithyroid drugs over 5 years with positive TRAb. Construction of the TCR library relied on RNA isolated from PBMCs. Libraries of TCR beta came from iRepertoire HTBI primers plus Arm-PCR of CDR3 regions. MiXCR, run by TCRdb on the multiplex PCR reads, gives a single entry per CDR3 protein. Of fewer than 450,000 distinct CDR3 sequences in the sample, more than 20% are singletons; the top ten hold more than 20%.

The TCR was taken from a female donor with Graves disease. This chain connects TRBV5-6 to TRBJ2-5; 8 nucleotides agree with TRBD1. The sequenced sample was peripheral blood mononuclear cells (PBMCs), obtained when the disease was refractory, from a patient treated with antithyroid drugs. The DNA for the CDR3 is TGTGCCAGCAGCTTAAGGGACAGGATCTTCGAGACCCAGTACTTC. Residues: CASSLRDRIFETQYF.